This T cell receptor (beta chain) comes out of a study of blood T cell repertoires in COVID-19. Looking at the study overall: T cells, B-cell-depleted T cells, or PBMCs supplied cDNA or gDNA.

Some clones are missing from TCRdb's copy, which holds only in-frame ones; the method was immunoSEQ multiplex PCR. Among just over 650,000 clones listed, approximately 90% were seen once. CDR3 length equals 15 residues. Per germline, CDR1 MNHEY and CDR2 SVGAGI. V dropped 6 bases and J dropped 4; count of bases not matched to a gene: 8. The chain links TRBV6-5 to TRBJ1-5; 8 bases match TRBD1. The sequence was collected from a woman under 30 with acute or convalescent COVID-19. The sequenced sample consisted of peripheral blood. CDR3 sequence: CASSLIQGVNQPQHF. CDR3 coding DNA: TGTGCCAGCAGCTTAATACAGGGGGTAAATCAGCCCCAGCATTTT.